These 5 T cell receptor beta chains came from one sample sequenced in a study of lymphopenia after photon versus proton radiotherapy. Clones were sequenced by immunoSEQ multiplex PCR, and TCRdb holds only the in-frame ones, with some missing. Among tens of thousands of clones listed, about 92% were seen once. The sample was peripheral blood, taken from a patient treated with photon-based radiotherapy. Receptors were obtained from a woman aged 45-65 years with cholangiocarcinoma.

V usage is TRBV19 and J usage is TRBJ1-4; 9 bases agree with TRBD1. The trim removed 2 bases at V and 2 bases at J, leaving 6 bases unmatched. The CDR3 sequence is 17 residues long. CDR1 is LNHDA, CDR2 SQIVND, per germline (reference sequence). The CDR3 spells CASSIWGTGSTNEKLFF. CDR3 DNA sequence: TGTGCCAGTAGTATATGGGGGACAGGGTCGACTAATGAAAAACTGTTTTTT.

The chain links TRBV19 to TRBJ2-3, with TRBD1 matching 8 bases. The V gene end was trimmed by 3 bases and the J gene end by 9 bases; junction bases not matched to a gene: 11. CDR1 is LNHDA and CDR2 is SQIVND in the germline V gene (reference sequence). CDR3 length: 15 residues. Here the CDR3 reads CASSMWTGWYKTQYF. As DNA, the CDR3 is TGTGCCAGTAGTATGTGGACAGGGTGGTACAAGACGCAGTATTTT.

The gene calls are TRBV9 and TRBJ2-1; D uncertain. In germline, CDR1 is SGDLS, CDR2 YYNGEE. V was cut by 4 bases and J by 5 bases, with 13 bases left in between. CDR3 length: 14 residues. The chain's CDR3 is CASSPSPTHNEQFF. In DNA form, the CDR3 reads TGTGCCAGCAGCCCCAGCCCAACCCACAATGAGCAGTTCTTC.

This chain uses TRBV5-5 with TRBJ1-1; the match to TRBD1 covers 9 bases. The germline CDR1 and CDR2 sequences are SGHKS and YYEKEE (reference sequence). J was trimmed by 7 bases and V by 3 bases; bases with no gene match: 4. The CDR3 covers 13 residues. The DNA of the CDR3 is TGTGCCAGCAGCTGGACAGGGGATGATGAAGCTTTCTTT. Protein: CASSWTGDDEAFF. The whole variable domain, remainder taken from reference TRBV5-5 and TRBJ1-1, is DAGVTQSPTHLIKTRGQQVTLRCSPISGHKSVSWYQQVLGQGPQFIFQYYEKEERGRGNFPDRFSARQFPNYSSELNVNALLLGDSALYLCASSWTGDDEAFFGQGTRLTVV.

The J gene is TRBJ2-5, the V gene TRBV6-5, with unresolved D. The germline V and J ends were trimmed by 2 bases and 0 bases, with 13 bases remaining between them. The germline V gene encodes CDR1 MNHEY and CDR2 SVGAGI. This CDR3 comprises 16 residues. The CDR3 is CASSYRAGWYQETQYF. The CDR3, as DNA: TGTGCCAGCAGTTACCGGGCAGGATGGTACCAAGAGACCCAGTACTTC.